This note documents a single TCR beta chain sequence. The antigen remains undetermined. This CDR3 has 14 amino acids. V lost 4 bases, J lost 5 bases, and 14 bases lay in between. Germline V gene sequence: CDR1 LGHDT, CDR2 YNNKEL (reference sequence). Some clones are missing from TCRdb's copy, which holds only in-frame ones; the method was immunoSEQ multiplex PCR. The profile shows around 300,000 clones, around 89% of them singletons. Sample treatment: around 19 received Ad26.COV2.S at low or high dose, single or two shots; 5 received placebo; per-sample allocation not given. Each sample was drawn 63 days after the first injection (of vaccine or placebo). Built on an Ad26 vector, the vaccine expressed Wuhan-strain SARS-CoV-2 spike. This sample is drawn from a study of Ad26.COV2.S vaccination and SARS-CoV-2 variants. In the study overall: The trial was COV1001 and the donor's arm was Ad26.COV2.S. Once or twice, 56 days apart, Ad26.COV2.S was delivered intramuscularly.

Study-level findings and limits: TCR breadth and depth analyses may have underestimated total T cell responses.

This clonotype originated in a person aged 18 to 65 who received the Ad26.COV2.S COVID-19 vaccine or a placebo. The chain carries TRBV3-1 (or the pseudogene TRBV3-2) and TRBJ1-1; possible D gene TRBD1, 5 bases. This sample comprised peripheral blood, obtained in a trial of Ad26.COV2.S vaccine versus placebo. This chain's CDR3 is CASSPSQGYTEAFF. The CDR3 nucleotides read TGTGCCAGCAGCCCGAGTCAGGGATATACTGAAGCTTTCTTT.